One sample yielded the 20 T cell receptor beta chains listed below, sequenced in a study of identical twins. One entry per CDR3 protein results from TCRdb running MiXCR on the 5' RACE reads. The data show approximately 300,000 distinct CDR3 sequences, roughly 8.6% seen once. This same sample was also part of a study on yellow fever vaccine responses in identical twins.

Sequencing input: CD8+ T cells sorted from blood. These receptors were obtained from a woman in her late teens or twenties in good health.

CDR3 coding DNA: TGTGCCAGCAGCTTGGCGGCCCGGGCCATTTACAATGAGCAGTTCTTC. This gives the protein CASSLAARAIYNEQFF. The chain links TRBV5-5 to TRBJ2-1; D is uncertain. The CDR3 loop spans 16 amino acids. Per the germline V gene, CDR1 is SGHKS and CDR2 is YYEKEE (reference sequence). Trimming cost V 0 bases and J 4 bases, with 14 bases left between them.

As for this clonotype: This could be a read error, since a much larger clone is one nucleotide away. This rearrangement joins TRBV4-1 to TRBJ1-2; D is undetermined. Germline values: CDR1 MGHRA, CDR2 YSYEKL. CDR3 length: 13 amino acids. The CDR3 DNA reads as TGTGCCATCATCCCTTCCGACCTCTATGGCTACACCTTC. Its protein is CAIIPSDLYGYTF.

This CDR3 is CASSSLAGTSIGDTQYF. The CDR3 DNA reads TGTGCCAGCAGCTCATTAGCCGGGACTAGCATTGGTGATACGCAGTATTTT. V gene TRBV7-9 combines with J gene TRBJ2-3; 9 nucleotides agree with TRBD2. Trimming took 4 bases from V and 6 from J; bases not matched to a gene: 14. Germline V gene lookup returns CDR1 SEHNR and CDR2 FQNEAQ (reference sequence). The CDR3 runs 17 residues.

This clonotype has a count of ten or more. V and J are TRBV28 and TRBJ2-7; a weak D match, TRBD2 (6 bases). Per germline, CDR1 MDHEN and CDR2 SYDVKM. The CDR3 loop spans 13 amino acids. Trimming pared 5 bases from V and 4 bases from J, leaving 12 bases between. CDR3 loop: CASSLGLQYEQYF. In DNA form, the CDR3 reads TGTGCCAGCAGTCTGGGACTTCAATACGAGCAGTACTTC.

This clonotype was recorded a few times. The rearrangement joins TRBV7-9 to TRBJ2-5; the D gene is possibly TRBD1 (5 bases). CDR3 length equals 15 residues. Germline V gene lookup returns CDR1 SEHNR and CDR2 FQNEAQ (reference sequence). V lost 6 bases and J 4 bases, leaving 18 bases between the germline ends. The CDR3 here is CASRLQGLIGETQYF. CDR3 sequence (DNA): TGTGCCAGCAGATTGCAGGGTTTGATTGGAGAGACCCAGTACTTC.

The sample holds a few counts of this clonotype. The chain carries TRBV2 and TRBJ2-3; 7 nucleotides match TRBD1. V dropped 8 bases and J dropped 4; count of bases not matched to a gene: 3. Germline CDR1 is SNHLY and CDR2 is FYNNEI. The CDR3 contains 12 residues. CDR3 in amino acids: CASLRGPDTQYF. CDR3 DNA sequence: TGTGCCAGCCTGAGGGGGCCAGATACGCAGTATTTT.

The chain employs TRBV12-3 or TRBV12-4 and TRBJ1-1, with TRBD1 as a possible D gene (6 bases). V lost 5 bases, J lost 1 base, and 11 bases lay in between. The CDR3 totals 14 residues. The CDR3 spells CASSQNRANTEAFF. The CDR3 DNA reads as TGTGCCAGCAGTCAAAACAGGGCGAACACTGAAGCTTTCTTT.

This clonotype was seen a few times. The CDR3 loop is CASSPQVVGQETQYF. As DNA, the CDR3 is TGTGCCAGCAGTCCCCAGGTTGTGGGCCAAGAGACCCAGTACTTC. J is TRBJ2-5 and V is TRBV28, with D uncertain. Per the germline V gene, CDR1 is MDHEN and CDR2 is SYDVKM. CDR3 length: 15 amino acids. V was cut by 5 bases and J by 1 base, with 14 bases left in between.

A remark on this clonotype: Being one base from a much bigger clone, this may be a read error. The J gene is TRBJ2-5, the V gene TRBV6-2 or TRBV6-3; no definite D call. CDR3 length: 14 residues. Germline assignment: CDR1 MNHEY and CDR2 SVGEGT. Deletions cut 5 bases from V and 13 bases from J, with 23 bases between. This chain's CDR3 is CASSQDQELYDRYF. CDR3 in DNA: TGTGCCAGCAGTCAGGACCAGGAGCTATATGACCGGTACTTC.

This clonotype occurred a few times. DNA for the CDR3: TGTGCCAGCAGTCCGGGCCCTGGGGGTTCGCCCCAGTACTTC. Translated: CASSPGPGGSPQYF. The V call is TRBV6-1, the J call TRBJ2-5; D may correspond to TRBD1 or TRBD2 (5 bases each). Germline-derived CDR1 and CDR2 are MNHNS and SASEGT. The CDR3 covers 14 residues. The V end was cut by 5 bases, the J end by 9 bases, with 19 bases between.

This clonotype was seen only a few times. This chain connects TRBV7-9 to TRBJ1-1; D not certain. V lost 2 bases and J lost 3, with 10 bases in between. This CDR3 contains 14 residues. Germline CDR1 SEHNR, CDR2 FQNEAQ (reference sequence). CDR3 in DNA: TGTGCCAGCAGCTTAATCGGTCGGGACACTGAAGCTTTCTTT. Translated: CASSLIGRDTEAFF.

This clonotype was counted many times. The chain combines TRBV12-5 with TRBJ2-7, with unresolved D. V was cut by 0 bases and J by 1 base, with 4 bases left in between. The CDR3 totals 13 residues. Germline values: CDR1 LGHNT, CDR2 FRNRAP. The CDR3 DNA reads TGTGCTAGTGGTTTGGTAAAGTCCTACGAGCAGTACTTC. It is translated as CASGLVKSYEQYF. The whole variable domain, remainder taken from reference TRBV12-5 and TRBJ2-7, is DARVTQTPRHKVTEMGQEVTMRCQPILGHNTVFWYRQTMMQGLELLAYFRNRAPLDDSGMPKDRFSAEMPDATLATLKIQPSEPRDSAVYFCASGLVKSYEQYFGPGTRLTVT.

This clonotype was counted at least ten times. The chain joins TRBV11-2 to TRBJ2-1; D unclear. The CDR3 length is 15 residues. V shed 4 bases and J shed 4 bases, with 14 bases lying between them. Germline V gene lookup returns CDR1 SGHAT and CDR2 FQNNGV. CDR3 residues: CASSSPWSVYNEQFF. The CDR3 DNA sequence: TGTGCCAGCAGCTCTCCATGGAGCGTATACAATGAGCAGTTCTTC. The complete variable domain, with remaining parts taken from reference TRBV11-2 and TRBJ2-1, reads EAGVAQSPRYKIIEKRQSVAFWCNPISGHATLYWYQQILGQGPKLLIQFQNNGVVDDSQLPKDRFSAERLKGVDSTLKIQPAKLEDSAVYLCASSSPWSVYNEQFFGPGTRLTVL.

CDR3 nucleotides: TGTGCCAGCAGCTTGATGGGGGGTACTAACTACAATGAGCAGTTCTTC. Its protein is CASSLMGGTNYNEQFF. The chain combines TRBV5-4 with TRBJ2-1; D perhaps matches TRBD2 (6 bases). Trimming removed 1 base at V and 3 bases at J, with 14 bases between. The CDR3 runs 16 residues. Looked up from germline, CDR1 is SGHNT and CDR2 is YYREEE (reference sequence).

Only a few counts were recorded for this clonotype. The chain combines TRBV27 with TRBJ2-5; D may be TRBD1 (6 bases). Germline V gives CDR1 MNHEY, CDR2 SMNVEV (reference sequence). Trimming took off 3 bases at V and 2 bases at J, with 16 bases between the two ends. The length of the CDR3 is 16 residues. CDR3: CASSFARDISQETQYF. CDR3 nucleotide sequence: TGTGCCAGCAGTTTTGCGAGGGACATCTCACAAGAGACCCAGTACTTC.

This clonotype was detected only a few times. The chain couples TRBV20-1 to TRBJ2-7; the D gene is possibly TRBD1 (6 bases). The germline V gene encodes CDR1 DFQATT and CDR2 SNEGSKA (reference sequence). Between the trimmed V and J ends, which lost 2 bases and 6 bases, there was a span of 17 bases. The CDR3 runs to 14 residues. CDR3 sequence reads: CSARSGEGHSEQYF. In DNA, the CDR3 is TGCAGTGCTAGATCAGGGGAAGGACACTCCGAGCAGTACTTC.

This clonotype has ten or more counts. The chain is built from TRBV20-1 and TRBJ2-7, with 13 bases fitting TRBD2. The CDR3 length is 16 residues. The V gene end was trimmed by 3 bases and the J gene end by 5 bases; junction bases not matched to a gene: 10. CDR1 is DFQATT, CDR2 SNEGSKA, per germline (reference sequence). DNA of the CDR3: TGCAGTGCTAGGGCACTAGCGGGAGGGGGAGTGGACGAGCAGTACTTC. Residues: CSARALAGGGVDEQYF.

Ten or more counts support this clonotype. The chain uses TRBV6-1 and TRBJ1-1, with 7 bases identical to TRBD1. The CDR3 covers 14 residues. Trimming at V came to 5 bases and at J to 1 base, leaving 4 bases not matched to a gene. CDR1 and CDR2 (germline): MNHNS, SASEGT. The CDR3 loop is CASSPGTENTEAFF. The CDR3 DNA sequence: TGTGCCAGCAGTCCAGGGACAGAGAACACTGAAGCTTTCTTT.

This chain connects TRBV2 to TRBJ1-1, with 8 nucleotides matching TRBD1. This CDR3 contains 15 residues. CDR1 and CDR2 from the germline V gene are SNHLY and FYNNEI. Trimming took 6 bases from V and 3 from J; bases not matched to a gene: 9. The CDR3 region is CASSNNRGTDTEAFF. The CDR3 nucleotides are TGTGCCAGCAGCAACAACAGGGGGACGGACACTGAAGCTTTCTTT. Supplemented by reference TRBV2 and TRBJ1-1, the full variable domain reads EPEVTQTPSHQVTQMGQEVILRCVPISNHLYFYWYRQILGQKVEFLVSFYNNEISEKSEIFDDQFSVERPDGSNFTLKIRSTKLEDSAMYFCASSNNRGTDTEAFFGQGTRLTVV.

This clonotype was detected only a few times. The chain links TRBV30 to TRBJ2-7; no firm D call. The CDR3 covers 14 residues. Trimming took 0 bases from V and 2 from J, leaving 11 bases between them. Germline V gene data show CDR1 as GTSNPN and CDR2 as SVGIG (reference sequence). The CDR3 DNA sequence: TGTGCCTGGAGTGTGAACACCAAACCCTACGAGCAGTACTTC. It specifies CAWSVNTKPYEQYF.